This T cell receptor beta chain was obtained from a study of blood T cell repertoires in COVID-19. At the level of the study: Acute and convalescent COVID-19 specimens originated in the United States, Italy and Spain.

In the original processing: Amplifying reference gene primers gave estimates of nucleated cell counts. Some clones are missing from TCRdb's copy, which holds only in-frame ones; the method was immunoSEQ multiplex PCR. Clonal size and the V and J genes are those of that table, whereas D and trimming came from the DNA. The table has 300,000 to 350,000 clones, roughly 87% seen once. The CDR3 runs to 17 residues. J gave up 3 bases and V 0 bases, and 9 bases lay outside the gene matches. Looked up from germline, CDR1 is LGHNA and CDR2 is YSLEER. The table lists this clone with a few counts. The source of this sequence is a man younger than 45 with COVID-19, enrolled during active disease. The sample consisted of peripheral blood. The genes are TRBV4-3 and TRBJ2-7, with 9 nucleotides matching TRBD1. DNA for the CDR3: TGCGCCAGCAGCCAAGATCTTCCCGGACAGGGGTACTACGAGCAGTACTTC. It is translated as CASSQDLPGQGYYEQYF.